This T cell receptor beta chain was identified during a study of cytomegalovirus exposure and HLA in healthy donors. With 60 Vbeta and 13 Jbeta primers, the PCR was carried out. In the original workflow: As a later analysis found, there were 80 million or so unique TCR beta chains, of which roughly 11 million were shared. Clones were read by immunoSEQ multiplex PCR, and TCRdb kept only the in-frame ones, dropping some. Clone size and V and J calls were adopted from that table, with D and trimming inferred from the DNA. The sample lists 100,000 to 150,000 clones; almost 85% were seen once. CDR3 size: 13 residues. With V trimmed by 7 bases and J by 4 bases, 6 bases remained unmatched. Germline lookup yields CDR1 SQVTM and CDR2 ANQGSEA. Study-wide findings and caveats: There were reportedly fewer N-insertions in an Asian-associated ancestry cluster than the approximately 670-donor mean, in a later analysis.

A note on this clone: As yet, its antigen is unknown.

What was sequenced was PBMCs. The chain uses TRBV29-1 and TRBJ2-7, with 11 bases lining up with TRBD1. The clonotype was recovered from a boy between 2 and 10 years old in good health and CMV-seronegative. The CDR3 bases are TGCAGCGCTCTGGACAGGGGGCATTACGAGCAGTACTTC. It yields the protein CSALDRGHYEQYF.